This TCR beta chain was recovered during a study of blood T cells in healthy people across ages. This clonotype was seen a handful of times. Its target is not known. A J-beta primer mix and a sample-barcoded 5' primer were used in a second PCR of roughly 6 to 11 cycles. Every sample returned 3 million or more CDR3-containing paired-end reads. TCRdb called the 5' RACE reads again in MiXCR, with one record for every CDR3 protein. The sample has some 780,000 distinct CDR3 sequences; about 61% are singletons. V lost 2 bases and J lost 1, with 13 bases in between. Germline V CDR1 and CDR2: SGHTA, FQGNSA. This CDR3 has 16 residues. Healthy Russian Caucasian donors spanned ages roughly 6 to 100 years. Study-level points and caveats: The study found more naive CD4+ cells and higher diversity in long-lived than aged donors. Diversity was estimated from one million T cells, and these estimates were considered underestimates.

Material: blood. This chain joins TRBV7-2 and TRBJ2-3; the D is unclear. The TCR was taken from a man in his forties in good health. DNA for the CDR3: TGTGCCAGCAGCTTACGTCGTCAGGTGGGCACAGATACGCAGTATTTT. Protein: CASSLRRQVGTDTQYF.